The 4 T cell receptor beta chains listed next were all sequenced from one sample in a study of blood T cells in healthy people across ages. Sample-barcoded 5' priming and a J-beta primer mix drove a second PCR of about 6 to 11 cycles. TCRdb redid the calling of the 5' RACE reads with MiXCR, one entry per CDR3 protein. The profile shows fewer than 950,000 distinct CDR3 sequences, roughly 50% of them singletons. The sample was blood. These receptors were obtained from an elderly man in good health.

This clonotype was seen only a few times. The gene calls are TRBV5-1 and TRBJ2-2; D possibly corresponds to TRBD2 (5 bases). Germline loops: CDR1 SGHRS, CDR2 YFSETQ. This CDR3 spans 12 amino acids. Trimming pared 7 bases from V and 7 bases from J, leaving 11 bases between. CDR3 sequence reads: CASGLVLGELFF. CDR3 DNA sequence: TGCGCCAGCGGACTGGTGCTCGGGGAGCTGTTTTTT.

As DNA, the CDR3 is TGCAGTGCTAGAGATCCCAGGACTAGCGTGCAGGAGACCCAGTACTTC. Its translation is CSARDPRTSVQETQYF. The rearrangement uses TRBV20-1 and TRBJ2-5; TRBD2 agrees at 9 bases. V lost 0 bases and J lost 5; bases outside the gene matches: 10. This CDR3 region has 16 residues. Germline CDR1 and CDR2: DFQATT and SNEGSKA (reference sequence).

This clonotype was observed a few times. The rearrangement uses TRBV5-1 and TRBJ2-5, with D uncertain. This CDR3 has 14 residues. The V and J ends lost 0 bases and 2 bases respectively, with 8 bases between them. Germline V gene sequence: CDR1 SGHRS, CDR2 YFSETQ. This CDR3 is CASSLEGRQETQYF. CDR3 DNA sequence: TGCGCCAGCAGCTTGGAGGGCAGACAAGAGACCCAGTACTTC.

This clonotype occurred a few times. This chain uses TRBV2 with TRBJ2-1; 10 bases are a match to TRBD2. The V and J ends lost 8 bases and 6 bases, in that order; junction bases with no gene match: 10. The germline V gene has CDR1 SNHLY and CDR2 FYNNEI. The CDR3 contains 15 residues. As DNA, the CDR3 is TGTGCCAGCTATCCCGGGACTAGCGTAGGCAATGAGCAGTTCTTC. It is translated as CASYPGTSVGNEQFF.